This entry lists 16 T cell receptor beta chains sequenced from one sample in a study of regulatory T cells in long-lasting Graves disease (dated by TCRdb to about 2021). The intended sense of this specimen's time point label: newly diagnosed GD, antithyroid drugs for less than 3 months. RNA was extracted from PBMCs in TRIzol for both TCR sequencing and RNA sequencing. To prepare the library, multiplex PCR was applied. Sequenced using an Illumina HiSeq 4000. iRepertoire HTBI primers and Arm-PCR amplification of CDR3 regions were used to construct TCR beta libraries. TCRdb took the public reads, trimmed them with fastp at Q25, ran MiXCR for clone calling and kept in-frame beta chains. One record per CDR3 amino acid sequence lists the most common genes and DNA. The sample yields 400,000 to 500,000 distinct CDR3 sequences; approximately 15% were counted once. The ten largest account for around 7.6% of the sample.

These data also formed part of another study, on T cells in Graves' hyperthyroidism and ophthalmopathy.

The sequencing here drew on peripheral blood mononuclear cells (PBMCs), taken at new diagnosis, from a patient treated with antithyroid drugs. These receptors originate from a woman between 35 and 50 years old with Graves disease. Donor details come from another sample of the same person, matched by shared clones.

This clonotype was counted many times. This sequence joins TRBV28 and TRBJ2-4; 9 bases agree with TRBD2. The germline V gene encodes CDR1 MDHEN and CDR2 SYDVKM. The CDR3 sequence is 17 residues long. Germline trimming cut 6 bases from V and 2 bases from J; bases unmatched to any gene: 11. The chain's CDR3 is CASRPRLAGLTKNIQYF. The CDR3 coding sequence is TGTGCCAGCAGACCCCGCCTAGCGGGATTAACCAAAAACATTCAGTACTTC.

Of note for this clonotype: A much larger clone lies one base from this, so it may be a read error. The chain combines TRBV12-3 or TRBV12-4 with TRBJ1-6; TRBD1 might be the D (5 bases). There are 14 residues in the CDR3. V shed 1 base and J shed 6 bases, with 7 bases lying between them. CDR3 amino acids: CASSLGDGNSPLHF. CDR3 coding DNA: TGTGCCAGCAGTTTAGGGGACGGTAATTCACCCCTCCACTTT.

This clonotype was seen at least ten times. This chain joins TRBV9 and TRBJ2-1, with 9 bases matching TRBD1. V lost 0 bases to trimming and J lost 4 bases; unmatched junction nucleotides: 5. The CDR3 extends over 16 amino acids. From germline, CDR1 is SGDLS and CDR2 YYNGEE. CDR3 bases: TGTGCCAGCAGCGTAGCTGGACAGGGGACGTACAATGAGCAGTTCTTC. Protein sequence: CASSVAGQGTYNEQFF.

Only a few counts were recorded for this clonotype. The CDR3 bases are TGCGCCAGCAGCTTGGCATATCTCAGGGGCGGGATAAATGAGCAGTTCTTC. Residues: CASSLAYLRGGINEQFF. The rearrangement uses TRBV5-1 and TRBJ2-1; D possibly matches TRBD1 or TRBD2 (6 bases each). Germline V gene lookup returns CDR1 SGHRS and CDR2 YFSETQ. V was pared by 0 bases and J by 7 bases, with 20 bases between. CDR3 length: 17 residues.

This clonotype was recorded a few times. This sequence joins TRBV10-3 and TRBJ2-5; 14 bases fit TRBD2. The J segment lost 4 bases and the V segment lost 5 bases, leaving 6 bases of the junction unmatched. In germline, CDR1 is ENHRY, CDR2 SYGVKD. This CDR3 spans 16 amino acids. CDR3 residues: CAISSGLAGVGETQYF. In nucleotides, the CDR3 is TGTGCCATCAGTTCGGGACTAGCGGGAGTCGGAGAGACCCAGTACTTC.

This clonotype came up a few times. V gene TRBV19 combines with J gene TRBJ2-3, with D hard to call. V shed 1 base and J shed 1 base, with 9 bases lying between them. This CDR3 region has 15 residues. From germline, CDR1 is LNHDA and CDR2 SQIVND (reference sequence). CDR3 amino acids: CASSIGQYRTDTQYF. The CDR3 DNA reads TGTGCCAGTAGTATAGGGCAGTACCGCACAGATACGCAGTATTTT.

V usage is TRBV20-1 and J usage is TRBJ2-1; D might be TRBD1 (5 bases). This CDR3 contains 15 residues. The ends were cut back, 5 bases at V and 3 bases at J, with 17 bases in the middle. From germline, CDR1 is DFQATT and CDR2 SNEGSKA (reference sequence). In nucleotides, the CDR3 is TGCAGTGCTGCCACCGAAGGGGTTATCTACAATGAGCAGTTCTTC. It translates to CSAATEGVIYNEQFF.

Worth noting for this clonotype: This likely reflects a read error, since a far larger clone is one base away. The V gene is TRBV7-3, the J gene TRBJ2-1; D remains unclear. Germline-derived CDR1 and CDR2 are SGHTA and FQGTGA. CDR3 length: 15 residues. The CDR3 region has the DNA TGTGCCAGCAGCTTAGTAGTGGCGGTTGACAATGGGCAGTTCTTC. This gives the protein CASSLVVAVDNGQFF.

This clonotype was counted ten times or more. This chain links TRBV2 with TRBJ2-2; maybe TRBD1 (5 bases). The CDR3 consists of 14 residues. Per germline, CDR1 SNHLY and CDR2 FYNNEI. V was cut by 6 bases and J by 2 bases, with 10 bases left in between. The CDR3 DNA reads TGTGCCAGCAGGCAGGGTCGTAACACCGGGGAGCTGTTTTTT. Translation: CASRQGRNTGELFF. Full variable domain (missing parts from reference TRBV2 and TRBJ2-2): EPEVTQTPSHQVTQMGQEVILRCVPISNHLYFYWYRQILGQKVEFLVSFYNNEISEKSEIFDDQFSVERPDGSNFTLKIRSTKLEDSAMYFCASRQGRNTGELFFGEGSRLTVL.

This clonotype appeared many times. The junction does not match germline at one end; this may be a read error. The chain employs TRBV5-6 and TRBJ2-1; 11 nucleotides agree with TRBD1. The CDR3 totals 12 residues. Germline V CDR1 and CDR2: SGHDT, YYEEEE. The CDR3 region has the DNA TGTGCCAGCAGCTGGGGGACAGGGGGTAGGCTCTTC. Translation: CASSWGTGGRLF. Full variable domain (outside the CDR3, taken from reference TRBV5-6 and TRBJ2-1): DAGVTQSPTHLIKTRGQQVTLRCSPKSGHDTVSWYQQALGQGPQFIFQYYEEEERQRGNFPDRFSGHQFPNYSSELNVNALLLGDSALYLCASSWGTGGRLFGPGTRLTVL.

This clonotype showed up many times. This rearrangement joins TRBV7-2 to TRBJ2-1; TRBD1 matches 7 bases. The germline gives CDR1 SGHTA, CDR2 FQGNSA. Trimming took 0 bases from V and 5 from J; bases not matched to a gene: 4. The CDR3 is 15 residues long. CDR3 protein: CASSLAGTDHNEQFF. The DNA of the CDR3 is TGTGCCAGCAGCTTAGCAGGGACAGATCACAATGAGCAGTTCTTC.

In this sample, this clonotype turned up many times. The chain has TRBV2 and TRBJ1-2; 7 bases match TRBD1. The CDR3 runs to 15 residues. Looked up from germline, CDR1 is SNHLY and CDR2 is FYNNEI. The trim removed 3 bases at V and 4 bases at J, leaving 8 bases unmatched. CDR3 loop: CASSEGPSGGYGYTF. The CDR3 coding sequence is TGTGCCAGCAGTGAGGGCCCTTCAGGGGGCTATGGCTACACCTTC.

The rearrangement links TRBV19 to TRBJ2-1; D might be TRBD2 (6 bases). CDR1 and CDR2 from the germline V gene are LNHDA and SQIVND (reference sequence). Trimming took 4 bases from V and 7 from J, leaving 23 bases between them. CDR3 length: 17 residues. DNA of the CDR3: TGTGCCAGTAGTACCACTCCCCTAGTAGTAGCGGCGAATGAGCAGTTCTTC. The encoded protein is CASSTTPLVVAANEQFF.

This clonotype showed up just a few times. Written as DNA, the CDR3 is TGTGCCTGGAACGTATACCTAACAGGGGGCGACACTGAAGCTTTCTTT. This translates into CAWNVYLTGGDTEAFF. The chain recombines TRBV30 with TRBJ1-1; the match to TRBD1 covers 9 bases. This CDR3 spans 16 amino acids. After removal of 4 bases from V and 3 bases from J, the junction contained 12 bases not matched to a gene. In germline, CDR1 is GTSNPN, CDR2 SVGIG (reference sequence).

V and J are TRBV4-1 and TRBJ2-1, with 13 bases that match TRBD2. J gave up 1 base and V 6 bases, and 6 bases lay outside the gene matches. Germline lookup yields CDR1 MGHRA and CDR2 YSYEKL. The CDR3 contains 17 residues. The CDR3 nucleotides read TGCGCCAGCAGTCAGGGACTAGCGGGATCGTCCTACAATGAGCAGTTCTTC. It codes for CASSQGLAGSSYNEQFF.

Remarks on this clonotype: A junction end diverges from the germline sequence, so it may reflect a read error. This chain links TRBV6-1 with TRBJ2-7; perhaps TRBD1 as D (6 bases). This CDR3 has 14 residues. Germline CDR1 MNHNS, CDR2 SASEGT. The chain's CDR3 is CASSEGTPSYEQYF. The CDR3, as DNA: TGTGCCAGCAGCGAAGGGACACCGTCCTACGAGCAGTACTTC.